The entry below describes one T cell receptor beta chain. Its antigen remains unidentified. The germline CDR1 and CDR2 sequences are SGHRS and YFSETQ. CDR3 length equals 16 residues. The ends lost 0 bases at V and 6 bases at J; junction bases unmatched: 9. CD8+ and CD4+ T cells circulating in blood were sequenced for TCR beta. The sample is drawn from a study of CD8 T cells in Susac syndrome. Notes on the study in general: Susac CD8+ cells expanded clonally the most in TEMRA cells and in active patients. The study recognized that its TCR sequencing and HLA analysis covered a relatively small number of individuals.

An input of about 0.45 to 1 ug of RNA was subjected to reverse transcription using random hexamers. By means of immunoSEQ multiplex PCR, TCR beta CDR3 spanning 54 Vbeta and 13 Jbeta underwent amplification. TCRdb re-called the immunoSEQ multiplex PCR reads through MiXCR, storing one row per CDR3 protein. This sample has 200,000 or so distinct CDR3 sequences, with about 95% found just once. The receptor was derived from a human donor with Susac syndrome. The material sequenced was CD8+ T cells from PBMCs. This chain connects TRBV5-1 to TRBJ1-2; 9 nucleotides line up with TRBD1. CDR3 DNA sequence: TGCGCCAGCAGCTTGGAACAGGGGGCCGGCGCCCATGGCTACACCTTC. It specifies CASSLEQGAGAHGYTF. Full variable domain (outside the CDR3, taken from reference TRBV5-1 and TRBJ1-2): KAGVTQTPRYLIKTRGQQVTLSCSPISGHRSVSWYQQTPGQGLQFLFEYFSETQRNKGNFPGRFSGRQFSNSRSEMNVSTLELGDSALYLCASSLEQGAGAHGYTFGSGTRLTVV.